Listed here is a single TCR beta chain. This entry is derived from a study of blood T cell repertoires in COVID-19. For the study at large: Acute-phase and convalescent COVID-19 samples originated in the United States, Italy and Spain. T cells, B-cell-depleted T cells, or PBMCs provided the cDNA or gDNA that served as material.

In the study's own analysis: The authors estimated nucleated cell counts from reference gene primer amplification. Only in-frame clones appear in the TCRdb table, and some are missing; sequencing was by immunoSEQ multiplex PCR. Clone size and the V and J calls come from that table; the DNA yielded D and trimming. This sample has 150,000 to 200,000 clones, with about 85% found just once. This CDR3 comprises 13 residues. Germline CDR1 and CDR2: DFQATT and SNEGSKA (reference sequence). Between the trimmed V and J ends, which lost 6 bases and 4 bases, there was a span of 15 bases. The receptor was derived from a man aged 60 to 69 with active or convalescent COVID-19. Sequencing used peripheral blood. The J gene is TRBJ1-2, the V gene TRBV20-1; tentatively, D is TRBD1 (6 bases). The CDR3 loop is CSASKTGTYGYTF. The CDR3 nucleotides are TGCAGTGCCAGTAAAACAGGGACCTATGGCTACACCTTC.